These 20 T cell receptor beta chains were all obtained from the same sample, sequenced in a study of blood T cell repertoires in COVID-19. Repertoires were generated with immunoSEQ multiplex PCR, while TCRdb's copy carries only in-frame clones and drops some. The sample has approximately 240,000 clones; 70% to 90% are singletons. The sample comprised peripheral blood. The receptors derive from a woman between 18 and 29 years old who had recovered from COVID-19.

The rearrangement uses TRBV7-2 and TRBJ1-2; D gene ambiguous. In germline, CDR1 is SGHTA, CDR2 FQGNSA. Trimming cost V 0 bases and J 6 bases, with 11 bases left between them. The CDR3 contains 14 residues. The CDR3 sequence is CASSLAGVLDGYTF. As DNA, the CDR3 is TGTGCCAGCAGCTTAGCCGGGGTATTAGATGGCTACACCTTC.

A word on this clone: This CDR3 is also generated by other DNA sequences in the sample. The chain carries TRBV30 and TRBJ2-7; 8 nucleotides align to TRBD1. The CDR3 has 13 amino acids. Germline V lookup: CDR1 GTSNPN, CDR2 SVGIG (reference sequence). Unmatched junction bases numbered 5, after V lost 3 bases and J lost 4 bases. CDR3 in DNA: TGTGCCTGGAGCGGACAGGGCTCTTACGAGCAGTACTTC. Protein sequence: CAWSGQGSYEQYF.

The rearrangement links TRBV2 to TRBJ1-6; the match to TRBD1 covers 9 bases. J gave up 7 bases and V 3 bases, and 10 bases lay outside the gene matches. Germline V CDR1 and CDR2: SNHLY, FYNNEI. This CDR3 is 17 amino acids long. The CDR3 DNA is TGTGCCAGCAGTGACCCGGCTACAGGGGGCGAGAATTCACCCCTCCACTTT. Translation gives CASSDPATGGENSPLHF.

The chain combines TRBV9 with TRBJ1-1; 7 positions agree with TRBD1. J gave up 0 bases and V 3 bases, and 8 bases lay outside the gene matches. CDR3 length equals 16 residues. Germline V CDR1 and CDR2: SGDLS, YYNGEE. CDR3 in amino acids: CASSARGKGMNTEAFF. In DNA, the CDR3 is TGTGCCAGCAGCGCCAGGGGGAAGGGGATGAACACTGAAGCTTTCTTT.

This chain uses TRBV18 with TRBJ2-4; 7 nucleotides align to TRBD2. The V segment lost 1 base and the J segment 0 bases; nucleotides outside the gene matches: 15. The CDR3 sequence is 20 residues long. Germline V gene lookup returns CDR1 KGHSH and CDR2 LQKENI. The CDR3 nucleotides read TGTGCCAGCTCACCACGGGAGGGACCCCTGGGGACCTTAGCCAAAAACATTCAGTACTTC. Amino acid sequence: CASSPREGPLGTLAKNIQYF.

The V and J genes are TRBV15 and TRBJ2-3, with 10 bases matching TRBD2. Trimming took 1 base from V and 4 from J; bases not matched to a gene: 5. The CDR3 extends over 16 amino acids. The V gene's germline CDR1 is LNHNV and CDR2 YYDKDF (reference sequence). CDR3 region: CATSRVGLAGADTQYF. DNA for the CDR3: TGTGCCACCAGCAGAGTCGGGCTAGCGGGGGCAGATACGCAGTATTTT.

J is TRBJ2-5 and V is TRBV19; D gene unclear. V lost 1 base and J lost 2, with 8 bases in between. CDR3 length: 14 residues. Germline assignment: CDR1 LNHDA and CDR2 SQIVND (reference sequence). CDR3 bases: TGTGCCAGTAGTATAGGTACTAATCAAGAGACCCAGTACTTC. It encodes CASSIGTNQETQYF.

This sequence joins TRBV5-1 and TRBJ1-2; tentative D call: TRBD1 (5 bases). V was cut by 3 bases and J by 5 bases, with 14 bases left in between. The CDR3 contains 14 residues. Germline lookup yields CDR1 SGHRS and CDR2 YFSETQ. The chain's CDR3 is CASSSSLGGYGYTF. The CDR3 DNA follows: TGCGCCAGCAGCTCCAGCCTTGGGGGGTATGGCTACACCTTC.

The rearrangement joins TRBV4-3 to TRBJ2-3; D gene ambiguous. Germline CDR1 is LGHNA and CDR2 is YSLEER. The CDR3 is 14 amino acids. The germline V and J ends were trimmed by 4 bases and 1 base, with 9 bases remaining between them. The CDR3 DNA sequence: TGCGCCAGCAGCCCAAGATCGGGCACAGATACGCAGTATTTT. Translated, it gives CASSPRSGTDTQYF.

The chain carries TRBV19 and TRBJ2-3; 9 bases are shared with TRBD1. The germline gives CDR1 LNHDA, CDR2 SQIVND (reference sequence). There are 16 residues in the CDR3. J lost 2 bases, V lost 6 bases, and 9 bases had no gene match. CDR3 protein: CASRYRGLFYTDTQYF. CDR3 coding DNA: TGTGCCAGTAGATACAGGGGGCTCTTCTACACAGATACGCAGTATTTT. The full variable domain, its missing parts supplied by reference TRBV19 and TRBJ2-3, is DGGITQSPKYLFRKEGQNVTLSCEQNLNHDAMYWYRQDPGQGLRLIYYSQIVNDFQKGDIAEGYSVSREKKESFPLTVTSAQKNPTAFYLCASRYRGLFYTDTQYFGPGTRLTVL.

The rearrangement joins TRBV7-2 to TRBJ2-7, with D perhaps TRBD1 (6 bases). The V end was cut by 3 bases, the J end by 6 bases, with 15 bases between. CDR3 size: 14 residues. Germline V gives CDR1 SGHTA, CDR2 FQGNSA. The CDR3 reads CASSFRTEYGEQYF. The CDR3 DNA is TGTGCCAGCAGCTTCAGGACAGAATACGGCGAGCAGTACTTC.

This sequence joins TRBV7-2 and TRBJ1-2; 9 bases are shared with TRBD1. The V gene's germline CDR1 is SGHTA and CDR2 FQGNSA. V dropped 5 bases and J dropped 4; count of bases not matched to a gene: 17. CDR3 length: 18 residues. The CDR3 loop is CASSRLGITGGLGYGYTF. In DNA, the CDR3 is TGTGCCAGCAGCCGCTTAGGGATCACAGGGGGCTTGGGCTATGGCTACACCTTC.

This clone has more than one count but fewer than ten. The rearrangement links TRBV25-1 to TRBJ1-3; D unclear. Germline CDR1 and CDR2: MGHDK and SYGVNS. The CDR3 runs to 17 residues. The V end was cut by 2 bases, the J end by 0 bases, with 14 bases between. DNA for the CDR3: TGTGCCAGCAGTGAAAATAGGAATCTAGGCTCTGGAAACACCATATATTTT. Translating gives CASSENRNLGSGNTIYF.

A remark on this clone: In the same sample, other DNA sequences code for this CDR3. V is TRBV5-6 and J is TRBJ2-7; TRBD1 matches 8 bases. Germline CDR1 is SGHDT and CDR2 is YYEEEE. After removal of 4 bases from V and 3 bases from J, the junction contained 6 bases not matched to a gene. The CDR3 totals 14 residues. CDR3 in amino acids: CASSPGTGGYEQYF. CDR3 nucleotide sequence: TGTGCCAGCAGCCCCGGGACAGGTGGCTACGAGCAGTACTTC.

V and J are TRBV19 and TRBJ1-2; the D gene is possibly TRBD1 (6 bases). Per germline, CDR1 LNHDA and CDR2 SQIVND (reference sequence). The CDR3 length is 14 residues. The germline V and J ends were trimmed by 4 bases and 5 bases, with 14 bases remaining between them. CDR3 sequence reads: CASSTGQSKYGYTF. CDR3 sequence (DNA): TGTGCCAGTAGTACCGGACAGAGCAAATATGGCTACACCTTC.

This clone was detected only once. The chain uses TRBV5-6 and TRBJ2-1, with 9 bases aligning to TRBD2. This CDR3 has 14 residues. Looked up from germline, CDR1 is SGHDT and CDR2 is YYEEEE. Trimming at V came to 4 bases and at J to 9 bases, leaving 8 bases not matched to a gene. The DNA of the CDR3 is TGTGCCAGCAGCGGGGGACTAGCCGCTGTTGAGCAGTTCTTC. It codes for CASSGGLAAVEQFF.

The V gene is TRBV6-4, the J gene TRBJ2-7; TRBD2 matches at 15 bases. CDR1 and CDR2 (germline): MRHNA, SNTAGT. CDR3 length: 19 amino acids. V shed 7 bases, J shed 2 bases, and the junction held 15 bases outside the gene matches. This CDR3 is CASTLPGTSGRFITYEQYF. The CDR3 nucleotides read TGTGCCAGCACTCTACCCGGGACTAGCGGGAGGTTCATTACCTACGAGCAGTACTTC.

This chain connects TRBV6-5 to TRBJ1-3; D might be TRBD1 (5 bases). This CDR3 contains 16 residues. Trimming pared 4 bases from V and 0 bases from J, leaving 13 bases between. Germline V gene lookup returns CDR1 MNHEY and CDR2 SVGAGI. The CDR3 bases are TGTGCCAGCAGTTGGAGTATGACAGCCTCTGGAAACACCATATATTTT. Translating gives CASSWSMTASGNTIYF.

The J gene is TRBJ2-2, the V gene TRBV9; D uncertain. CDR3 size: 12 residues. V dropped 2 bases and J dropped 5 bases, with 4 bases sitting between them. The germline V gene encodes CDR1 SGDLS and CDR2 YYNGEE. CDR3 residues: CASSVITGELFF. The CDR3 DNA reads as TGTGCCAGCAGCGTTATTACCGGGGAGCTGTTTTTT.

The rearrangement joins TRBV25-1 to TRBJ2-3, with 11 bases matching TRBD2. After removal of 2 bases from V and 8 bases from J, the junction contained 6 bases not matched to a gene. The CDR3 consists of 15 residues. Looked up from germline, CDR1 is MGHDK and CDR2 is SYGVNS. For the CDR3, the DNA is TGTGCCAGCAGTGAAGGCGGGACTAGCGGCATTACGCAGTATTTT. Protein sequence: CASSEGGTSGITQYF.